The 9 T cell receptor beta chains presented below share a single source sample, sequenced in a study of beta chain features in type 1 diabetes (dated by TCRdb to the late 2010s). Library construction relied on the immunoSEQ multiplex PCR assay. The entire isolated RNA was reverse transcribed using the High Capacity cDNA Reverse Transcription Kit, and thus expressed TCRB transcripts were sequenced. Entries here come from immuneACCESS through TCRdb and include only in-frame sequences with V and J called. Some clones fail to appear in such tables; in the studies checked, an unresolved V gene covers under half of the shortfall, and the cause of the remainder is unknown. The sample table contains approximately 140,000 clones; only one count was recorded for 9.5% to 10% of them. The ten largest clones represent about 0.6% of the sample. Sequenced material: central memory CD4+ T cells from blood. The origin of the receptors is a middle-aged woman in good health.

Only a few counts were recorded for this clone. J is TRBJ2-7 and V is TRBV7-2; 7 bases agree with TRBD2. Germline lookup yields CDR1 SGHTA and CDR2 FQGNSA. CDR3 size: 16 residues. V shed 1 base and J 0 bases; nucleotides not matched to a gene: 6. CDR3 loop: CASSLVGDYDSYEQYF. The CDR3, as DNA: TGTGCCAGCAGCTTAGTGGGGGACTACGACTCCTACGAGCAGTACTTC.

This clone has ten or more counts. J is TRBJ1-1 and V is TRBV7-2, with D possibly matching TRBD1 (5 bases). This CDR3 is built from 15 residues. Trimming left V 5 bases short and J 9 bases short, with 22 bases between. The V gene's germline CDR1 is SGHTA and CDR2 FQGNSA. The CDR3 protein is CASSPRGGGGLKAFF. DNA of the CDR3: TGTGCCAGCAGCCCCCGGGGGGGAGGAGGTCTCAAAGCTTTCTTT.

In its sample, this clone was seen a few times. A read error may produce the germline difference seen at one junction end. V and J are TRBV5-1 and TRBJ2-3, with 9 positions matching TRBD1. The CDR3 totals 14 residues. From germline, CDR1 is SGHRS and CDR2 YFSETQ. CDR3 in DNA: TGCGCCAGCAGCTTGGCGGGTCCCGGGACAGGGATAATTTTT. Translation: CASSLAGPGTGIIF.

This clone was counted a few times. The chain joins TRBV18 to TRBJ1-1, with D tentatively TRBD1 (5 bases). Deletions cut 0 bases from V and 5 bases from J, with 13 bases between. The CDR3 totals 15 residues. Germline V gives CDR1 KGHSH, CDR2 LQKENI. CDR3 loop: CASSPPSRDGTEAFF. DNA for the CDR3: TGTGCCAGCTCACCACCGAGCAGGGATGGGACTGAAGCTTTCTTT.

This clone showed up just a few times. The chain recombines TRBV2 with TRBJ2-7; TRBD2 is a possible D gene (6 bases). CDR3 length: 17 residues. With 5 bases removed from V and 2 bases from J, the gap between germline ends came to 22 bases. Germline lookup yields CDR1 SNHLY and CDR2 FYNNEI. CDR3 sequence: CASSLGLPGLGAYEQYF. The CDR3 region has the DNA TGTGCCAGCAGTCTGGGGTTGCCGGGACTGGGAGCCTACGAGCAGTACTTC.

This clone has only a few counts. The chain uses TRBV6-6 and TRBJ1-2, with 8 nucleotides matching TRBD1. The trim removed 6 bases at V and 5 bases at J, leaving 8 bases unmatched. Germline V lookup: CDR1 MNHNY, CDR2 SVGAGI (reference sequence). The CDR3 runs to 14 residues. CDR3 residues: CASSTADRGYGYTF. The CDR3 region has the DNA TGTGCCAGCAGCACCGCCGACAGGGGTTATGGCTACACCTTC.

The chain couples TRBV18 to TRBJ2-5; 8 nucleotides line up with TRBD1. Per the germline V gene, CDR1 is KGHSH and CDR2 is LQKENI. The length of the CDR3 is 15 residues. The V gene end was trimmed by 4 bases and the J gene end by 1 base; junction bases not matched to a gene: 5. The CDR3 is CASSRQGAAQETQYF. CDR3 DNA sequence: TGTGCCAGCTCACGGCAGGGGGCAGCCCAAGAGACCCAGTACTTC.

The CDR3 nucleotides read TGTGCCAGCAGCTTACTAGCGGGGGGGCCTAGCACAGATACGCAGTATTTT. This codes for CASSLLAGGPSTDTQYF. The gene calls are TRBV7-2 and TRBJ2-3; 12 bases align to TRBD2. With 2 bases clipped from V and 0 bases from J, the junction kept 3 bases outside the gene matches. CDR1 and CDR2 from the germline V gene are SGHTA and FQGNSA. The CDR3 extends over 17 amino acids.

This clone was found a few times. This sample includes further DNA sequences coding for the same CDR3. The rearrangement joins TRBV5-1 to TRBJ2-7, with 9 bases that match TRBD2. The germline V gene encodes CDR1 SGHRS and CDR2 YFSETQ. This CDR3 comprises 16 residues. V lost 4 bases and J lost 1; bases outside the gene matches: 9. The CDR3 bases are TGCGCCAGCAGCCCCTCACTAGCGGGTGGTTCCTACGAGCAGTACTTC. Translating gives CASSPSLAGGSYEQYF.